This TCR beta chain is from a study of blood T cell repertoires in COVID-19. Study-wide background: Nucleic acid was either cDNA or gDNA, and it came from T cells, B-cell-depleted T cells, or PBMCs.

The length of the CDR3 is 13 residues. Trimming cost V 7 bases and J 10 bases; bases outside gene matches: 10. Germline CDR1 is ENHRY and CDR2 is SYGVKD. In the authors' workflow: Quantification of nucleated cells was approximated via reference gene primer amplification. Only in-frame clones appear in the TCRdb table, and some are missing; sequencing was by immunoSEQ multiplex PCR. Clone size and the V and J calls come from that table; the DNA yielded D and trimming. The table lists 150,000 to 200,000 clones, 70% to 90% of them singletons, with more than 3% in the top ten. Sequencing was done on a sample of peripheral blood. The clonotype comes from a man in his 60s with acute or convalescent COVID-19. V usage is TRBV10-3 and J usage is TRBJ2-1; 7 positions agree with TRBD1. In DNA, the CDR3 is TGTGCCATCAAGCCCCCAGGACAGGACGAGCAGTTCTTC. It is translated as CAIKPPGQDEQFF.